This paragraph covers one TCR beta chain sequence. This record belongs to a study of blood T cell repertoires in COVID-19. Study at large: The origin of the acute and convalescent COVID-19 samples was the United States, Italy and Spain. Sources were T cells, B-cell-depleted T cells, or PBMCs; the material itself was cDNA or gDNA.

Germline lookup yields CDR1 MGHRA and CDR2 YSYEKL. The V end was cut by 1 base, the J end by 5 bases, with 20 bases between. The CDR3 spans 17 residues. Per the original data handling: Reference gene primer amplification yielded estimated nucleated cell counts. Profiling relied on immunoSEQ multiplex PCR, and the TCRdb table lists in-frame clones only, not all of them. The V and J calls and the clone size are those of that table, but D and trimming were determined from the DNA. The sample includes around 700,000 clones, about nine tenths seen only once; the top ten take roughly 0.25%. This TCR derives from a woman aged 18-35 years with acute or convalescent COVID-19. The gene calls are TRBV4-1 and TRBJ1-1, with a tentative D call TRBD1 (5 bases). Sequenced input: peripheral blood. CDR3 protein: CASSQGPRGRSETEAFF. CDR3 DNA sequence: TGCGCCAGCAGCCAAGGGCCCCGGGGGAGAAGTGAAACTGAAGCTTTCTTT.